This entry lists 20 T cell receptor beta chains sequenced from one sample in a study of shared clonotypes between healthy human individuals. The protocol was immunoSEQ multiplex PCR, while the TCRdb copy is restricted to in-frame clones and leaves out a portion. The sample lists more than 2 million clones, over 85% occurring once. CD45RO-negative CD8 cells positively selected for CCR7 made up the naive population, which excluded terminally differentiated effector memory CD45RA+ cells. The sample taken for sequencing was naive CD8+ T cells sorted from blood. These receptors were obtained from a man younger than 35 in good health.

This clone appeared once. The chain couples TRBV2 to TRBJ1-6; 7 nucleotides align to TRBD1. This CDR3 comprises 16 residues. V shed 1 base and J 4 bases; nucleotides not matched to a gene: 4. The germline CDR1 and CDR2 sequences are SNHLY and FYNNEI. CDR3 nucleotides: TGTGCCAGCAGTGAAGAGACAGGGAGTTATAATTCACCCCTCCACTTT. It is translated as CASSEETGSYNSPLHF.

This rearrangement joins TRBV7-9 to TRBJ2-3; D is unclear. This CDR3 is built from 13 residues. Germline CDR1 and CDR2: SEHNR and FQNEAQ (reference sequence). The V gene lost 0 bases and the J gene lost 11 bases, with 12 bases spanning the gap. CDR3 loop: CASSLAPDELQYF. In nucleotides, the CDR3 is TGTGCCAGCAGCTTAGCGCCCGACGAGCTGCAGTATTTT.

V usage is TRBV5-6 and J usage is TRBJ2-3; D possibly corresponds to TRBD2 (5 bases). Germline values: CDR1 SGHDT, CDR2 YYEEEE. This CDR3 comprises 14 residues. Trimming took off 4 bases at V and 4 bases at J, with 13 bases between the two ends. Written as DNA, the CDR3 is TGTGCCAGCAGCCGGAAGACGAGGGCAGATACGCAGTATTTT. This gives the protein CASSRKTRADTQYF.

The chain carries TRBV30 and TRBJ2-2; TRBD1 matches 9 bases. The CDR3 has 17 amino acids. Per the germline V gene, CDR1 is GTSNPN and CDR2 is SVGIG (reference sequence). After removal of 1 base from V and 6 bases from J, the junction contained 12 bases not matched to a gene. In DNA, the CDR3 is TGTGCCTGGAGTGAGGGACAGGGTTTGGGTCGCGCCGGGGAGCTGTTTTTT. Its protein is CAWSEGQGLGRAGELFF.

This rearrangement joins TRBV2 to TRBJ1-1, with 12 bases identical to TRBD1. The germline V gene encodes CDR1 SNHLY and CDR2 FYNNEI. Losses at the gene ends were 8 bases for V and 7 bases for J; bases not matched to a gene: 17. This CDR3 is built from 17 residues. The CDR3 coding sequence is TGTGCCAGCGTCGTCTGGGTTTCGGGGACAGGGGGCGATGAAGCTTTCTTT. Protein: CASVVWVSGTGGDEAFF.

The V call is TRBV6-5, the J call TRBJ2-5; 8 nucleotides match TRBD1. This CDR3 is built from 15 residues. V trimming: 4 bases; J trimming: 4 bases; junction bases outside the gene matches: 8. Per germline, CDR1 MNHEY and CDR2 SVGAGI. CDR3 residues: CASSSLGQVGETQYF. The CDR3 DNA reads TGTGCCAGCAGTTCGTTGGGACAGGTTGGAGAGACCCAGTACTTC.

To note about this clone: Other DNA sequences in the sample encode the same CDR3. The chain uses TRBV19 and TRBJ2-7; 7 nucleotides match TRBD1. CDR1 LNHDA and CDR2 SQIVND come from the germline V gene (reference sequence). The CDR3 is made up of 12 amino acids. J gave up 4 bases and V 3 bases, and 0 bases lay outside the gene matches. DNA for the CDR3: TGTGCCAGTAGTATGACAGGGTACGAGCAGTACTTC. This encodes CASSMTGYEQYF.

This clone was seen only once. The V call is TRBV13, the J call TRBJ2-1; TRBD2 aligns across 7 bases. The germline gives CDR1 PRHDT, CDR2 FYEKMQ (reference sequence). CDR3 length equals 16 residues. Unmatched junction bases numbered 6, after V lost 0 bases and J lost 4 bases. The CDR3 DNA is TGTGCCAGCAGCTTAGGCCGCGCTAGCGGTTACAATGAGCAGTTCTTC. Encoded protein: CASSLGRASGYNEQFF.

The chain couples TRBV2 to TRBJ1-6; no reliable D call. Looked up from germline, CDR1 is SNHLY and CDR2 is FYNNEI. The CDR3 is 16 amino acids. V dropped 6 bases and J dropped 0 bases, with 12 bases sitting between them. CDR3 sequence (DNA): TGTGCCAGCAGAACCGGATTGAGCTCCTATAATTCACCCCTCCACTTT. This translates into CASRTGLSSYNSPLHF.

The chain is built from TRBV2 and TRBJ1-2, with D possibly TRBD1 on 5 matching bases. CDR1 is SNHLY and CDR2 is FYNNEI in the germline V gene. V dropped 8 bases and J dropped 4 bases, with 11 bases sitting between them. The CDR3 covers 12 residues. The CDR3 DNA is TGTGCCAGCGGGGGGGTTGGCTATGGCTACACCTTC. Amino acids: CASGGVGYGYTF.

The rearrangement joins TRBV10-3 to TRBJ2-5; 10 positions match TRBD1. With V trimmed by 0 bases and J by 5 bases, 6 bases remained unmatched. Per germline, CDR1 ENHRY and CDR2 SYGVKD. This CDR3 is built from 16 residues. The CDR3 coding sequence is TGTGCCATCAGTGAGTCGCGGGGACAGGGGTCGGAGACCCAGTACTTC. It translates to CAISESRGQGSETQYF.

The chain is built from TRBV11-2 and TRBJ1-6; D remains ambiguous. CDR3 length: 14 amino acids. Germline V gene sequence: CDR1 SGHAT, CDR2 FQNNGV. V lost 2 bases and J lost 8, with 10 bases in between. The CDR3 protein is CASSLLSDYSPLHF. CDR3 nucleotide sequence: TGTGCCAGCAGCTTATTGTCAGATTATTCACCCCTCCACTTT.

V usage is TRBV13 and J usage is TRBJ2-1; D possibly corresponds to TRBD1 (5 bases). V was shortened by 4 bases and J by 2 bases, with 12 bases between the two germline ends. The CDR3 length is 15 residues. CDR1 is PRHDT and CDR2 is FYEKMQ in the germline V gene (reference sequence). The CDR3 spells CASSSPGSPYNEQFF. The CDR3, as DNA: TGTGCCAGCAGCTCCCCAGGGTCCCCCTACAATGAGCAGTTCTTC.

Only one count was recorded for this clone. The rearrangement links TRBV7-9 to TRBJ2-7; D is perhaps TRBD1 (6 bases). V lost 6 bases and J lost 7, with 10 bases in between. This CDR3 is 11 amino acids long. Germline values: CDR1 SEHNR, CDR2 FQNEAQ (reference sequence). In DNA, the CDR3 is TGTGCCAGCAGTCGGACAGAAGAGCAGTACTTC. Encoded protein: CASSRTEEQYF.

This rearrangement joins TRBV27 to TRBJ2-3; D is perhaps TRBD1 (6 bases). The CDR3 sequence is 15 residues long. CDR1 MNHEY and CDR2 SMNVEV come from the germline V gene (reference sequence). With 7 bases removed from V and 6 bases from J, the gap between germline ends came to 20 bases. CDR3 in amino acids: CASKTGTSVGDTQYF. CDR3 nucleotide sequence: TGTGCCAGCAAAACAGGGACCAGCGTGGGGGATACGCAGTATTTT.

V and J are TRBV27 and TRBJ2-7, with D unresolved. The length of the CDR3 is 14 residues. Germline assignment: CDR1 MNHEY and CDR2 SMNVEV (reference sequence). V gave up 8 bases and J gave up 7 bases, with 21 bases separating them. CDR3 region: CASGSLFGMGEQYF. The CDR3 nucleotides read TGTGCCAGCGGCAGTCTATTTGGGATGGGGGAGCAGTACTTC.

V and J are TRBV5-1 and TRBJ2-3, with D hard to call. V lost 0 bases and J lost 4, with 9 bases in between. Per the germline V gene, CDR1 is SGHRS and CDR2 is YFSETQ. The length of the CDR3 is 14 residues. CDR3 coding DNA: TGCGCCAGCAGCTTGGAGGCGGTTCCAGATACGCAGTATTTT. Amino acid sequence: CASSLEAVPDTQYF.

The rearrangement joins TRBV10-1 to TRBJ2-7; tentative D call: TRBD2 (5 bases). V lost 4 bases and J 5 bases, leaving 12 bases between the germline ends. Germline CDR1 WNHNN, CDR2 SYGVQD (reference sequence). There are 13 residues in the CDR3. This CDR3 reads CASSVFRGDEQYF. The CDR3 bases are TGCGCCAGCAGTGTCTTCCGGGGTGACGAGCAGTACTTC.

The gene calls are TRBV27 and TRBJ2-2, with D maybe TRBD2 (6 bases). V was clipped by 1 base and J by 2 bases, with 17 bases between them. Looked up from germline, CDR1 is MNHEY and CDR2 is SMNVEV (reference sequence). The CDR3 is 18 amino acids. CDR3 in DNA: TGTGCCAGCAGTTTATGGGGGTCTCCGGGAGTCAACACCGGGGAGCTGTTTTTT. Amino acid sequence: CASSLWGSPGVNTGELFF.

The gene calls are TRBV5-5 and TRBJ2-7; D is possibly TRBD1 (6 bases). Germline V gene data show CDR1 as SGHKS and CDR2 as YYEKEE (reference sequence). The CDR3 extends over 12 amino acids. Trimming shortened V by 6 bases and J by 5 bases, and 12 bases separated the two germline ends. CDR3 coding DNA: TGTGCCAGCAACAGGGTAGGGGACGAGCAGTACTTC. Translated, it gives CASNRVGDEQYF.